This paragraph reports one T cell receptor beta chain. Its antigen is unidentified. The data stem from a study of OX40 agonist ivuxolimab in advanced cancers. The wider study: In this trial design, patients received ivuxolimab intravenously at 0.01 to 10 mg/kg every 2 weeks.

Only in-frame clones appear in the TCRdb table, and some are missing; sequencing was by immunoSEQ multiplex PCR. The table lists about 40,000 clones, 75% to 85% of them singletons, with roughly 2.5% in the top ten. Study outcomes and limitations: Antigen specificity was not determined for the expanded peripheral T cells.

The sequence was collected from an adult with an advanced solid tumor such as melanoma, head and neck, liver or kidney cancer. The material was CD4+ or CD8+ T cells sorted from blood, obtained in a trial of the OX40 agonist ivuxolimab.

The CDR3 protein is CASSSGQATQIGYTF. Here the CDR3 DNA reads TGTGCCAGCAGTTCGGGACAGGCTACCCAGATTGGCTACACCTTC. The J gene is TRBJ1-2, the V gene TRBV2, with 8 bases that match TRBD1. CDR1 and CDR2 from the germline V gene are SNHLY and FYNNEI. J gave up 7 bases and V 5 bases, and 12 bases lay outside the gene matches. This CDR3 has 15 residues.